This T cell receptor (beta chain) was retrieved from a study of blood T cell repertoires in COVID-19. About the study: Samples representing acute and convalescent COVID-19 were sourced from the United States, Italy and Spain. PBMCs, B-cell-depleted T cells, or T cells were the source of the cDNA or gDNA that made up the material.

This clone was detected once. This table comes from immunoSEQ multiplex PCR, and its TCRdb copy is limited to in-frame clones, with some not included. The sample yields about 300,000 clones, 85% to 90% seen once. This CDR3 spans 14 amino acids. Germline V lookup: CDR1 SNHLY, CDR2 FYNNEI. V lost 4 bases, J lost 2 bases, and 10 bases lay in between. The chain uses TRBV2 and TRBJ2-3, with D possibly TRBD2 on 5 matching bases. The TCR originated in a man aged 30-40 years who had recovered from COVID-19. The sample taken for sequencing was PBMCs or T cells enriched from blood (not recorded which). In nucleotides, the CDR3 is TGTGCCAGCAGTGTGGAGGCCGACACAGATACGCAGTATTTT. Protein: CASSVEADTDTQYF.